This entry features one T cell receptor beta chain sequence. This clonotype came up a few times. Its binding antigen is unknown. Base quality data are lacking; no much larger clone is found one base away. A patient counted as having stable Graves' hyperthyroidism if no progression to ophthalmopathy occurred over 18 months of follow-up. The hyperthyroidism patients were between 18 and 65 years old and newly diagnosed, with a disease duration of less than 2 months. Patients with uncontrolled infections, other autoimmune diseases, pregnancy or lactation were excluded. Clinical symptoms, serum thyroxine and TRAb, thyroid ultrasound, and orbital computed tomography formed the basis for the diagnoses. Ficoll-Paque density gradient centrifugation was used to isolate PBMCs from approximately 10 ml of fresh peripheral blood. Total RNA was extracted with Trizol reagent, and quality was checked on an Agilent 2100 Bioanalyzer.

The germline V gene yields MNHEY for CDR1 and SVGAGI for CDR2. From the cysteine up to the phenylalanine, the CDR3 has a length of 15 residues. The retained sequence is limited to the CDR3, 45 bases, with the frame set at the first base. Trimming at the junction amounts to 2 bases on V and 6 bases on J, and the germline ends lie 15 bases apart. TCR beta CDR3 regions were amplified from RNA transcripts. The first round of RT-PCR for the TCR CDR3 was performed with the HTBI primer set and the Qiagen OneStep RT-PCR kit. A second multiplex PCR round built the libraries, followed by size selection and purification. Libraries were sequenced paired-end with 100 bp reads on an Illumina HiSeq2000. For the original study's pipeline: SOAPnuke was used to process the raw data, with reads discarded if the reads contained adapters or uncalled bases, had a mean Phred below 15, or lacked an exact constant-primer or identifier match. COPE v1.2.5 was used to merge high-quality paired reads, and clonotypes were defined as unique nucleotide sequences. MiTCR v1.1 was used to align clonotypes to the IMGT TRBV, TRBD and TRBJ reference segments. Only V-J combinations with frequency above 0.0001, covering roughly 99% of repertoires, were analysed. A TCS score was defined as the ratio between F50 (clonal expansion) and ExV (chaos), using BLOSUM62-based TCRdist between CDR3 peptides within each V-J. Welch's t-statistics and random forest reduced approximately 520 V-J features to 10 to 15, which were used in a naive Bayes classifier (R e1071). In-frame beta chains were kept once TCRdb had trimmed the public reads at Q25 with fastp and called clones with MiXCR. Rows with one shared CDR3 protein collapse into an entry with the most common genes and DNA. These V and J calls are TCRdb output, not the study's own analysis. A total of around 300,000 distinct CDR3 sequences appear in this sample, roughly 14% of them only once. Just under 25% of the sample is in the top ten clones.

The data derive from a study of T cells in Graves' hyperthyroidism and ophthalmopathy (dated 2019 in TCRdb). With respect to the entire study: Peripheral blood samples were taken at initial diagnosis, before any treatment was given. TCR V-J signatures able to tell the groups apart were searched for in a discovery cohort of 100 or so patients, of whom 40 to 45 had Graves' ophthalmopathy and roughly 59 had stable Graves' hyperthyroidism. Prospective prediction of ophthalmopathy was tested in an independent validation cohort consisting of 18 hyperthyroidism patients and 15 to 17 patients who later progressed to ophthalmopathy. The approximately 90 discovery patients were randomly split 7:3 into training and test sets. In several Graves' hyperthyroidism patients, the study also compared T-cell repertoires from thyroid tissue with T-cell repertoires from blood. Following sampling, methimazole starting at 30 mg daily was given to hyperthyroidism patients, and high-dose intravenous methylprednisolone was given to ophthalmopathy patients. TCR Vbeta CDR3 sequencing of some 140 peripheral blood samples (under 45 ophthalmopathy, about 80 hyperthyroidism and roughly 17 progressor patients) is reported in the paper.

The research as a whole found: In validation, the model predicted progression to ophthalmopathy with over 65% sensitivity and 72% to 85% specificity, a median of approximately 6.5 months before onset. Sample size was not statistically predetermined, and investigators were not blinded to group allocation. Most expanded thyroid clonotypes (frequency above 0.001) were also detected in blood, a finding suggesting that blood repertoires may reflect thyroid immune responses. Ophthalmopathy was separated from stable hyperthyroidism by a 13 V-J signature model, with approximately 90% sensitivity and about 81% specificity obtained in cross-validation and 80%/75% obtained in testing.

The chain couples TRBV6-5 to TRBJ2-3; the D gene is not confidently resolved. Sequencing was performed on blood. This sequence originates from a woman under 40 with Graves' hyperthyroidism. Here the CDR3 is given as CASSYRYGETDTQYF. DNA sequence: TGTGCCAGCAGTTACCGATATGGAGAAACGGATACGCAGTATTTT.